The source of this T cell receptor beta chain is a study of T-cell memory formation after mild COVID-19. The overall study: TCR clusters showed largely donor specificity.

Using its own MiXCR run on the 5' RACE reads, TCRdb lists one record per CDR3 protein. The sample carries under 650,000 distinct CDR3 sequences, approximately 18% recorded once. V was shortened by 2 bases and J by 2 bases, with 10 bases between the two germline ends. Germline loops: CDR1 SGHTA, CDR2 FQGNSA. The CDR3 totals 14 residues. Study findings and constraints: Cross-reactive memory apparently joined, as some responding clones appeared in pre-infection memory. Unconfirmed was the SARS-CoV-2 specificity of second-wave clones that peaked on day 37. Clones that contracted from day 15 to 85 had balanced CD4/CD8; later expanders were CD4+ biased.

This clonotype was counted many times. Its specificity is unknown. The material sequenced was PBMCs or a T cell subset sorted from them (not recorded which). The source is an adult woman who had mild COVID-19 (a few samples of this study predate the infection). Cell type and time point are not known. The V gene is TRBV7-2, the J gene TRBJ2-7; the D gene is possibly TRBD2 (6 bases). CDR3 amino acids: CASSLTSGPYEQYF. DNA of the CDR3: TGTGCCAGCAGCTTAACGAGCGGGCCCTACGAGCAGTACTTC. The full variable domain, with the rest looked up from reference TRBV7-2 and TRBJ2-7, is GAGVSQSPSNKVTEKGKDVELRCDPISGHTALYWYRQSLGQGLEFLIYFQGNSAPDKSGLPSDRFSAERTGGSVSTLTIQRTQQEDSAVYLCASSLTSGPYEQYFGPGTRLTVT.